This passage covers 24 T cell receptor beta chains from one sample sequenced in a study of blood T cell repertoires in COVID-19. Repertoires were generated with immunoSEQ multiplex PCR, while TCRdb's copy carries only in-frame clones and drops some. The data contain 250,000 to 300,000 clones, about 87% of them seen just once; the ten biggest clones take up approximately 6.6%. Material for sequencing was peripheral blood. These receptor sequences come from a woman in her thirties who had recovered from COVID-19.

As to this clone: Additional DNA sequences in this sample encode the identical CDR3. The CDR3 sequence is CASSLAPGQGYEQYF. The CDR3 DNA sequence: TGCGCCAGCAGCTTGGCACCGGGACAGGGTTACGAGCAGTACTTC. The J gene is TRBJ2-7, the V gene TRBV5-1; 9 nucleotides match TRBD1. CDR1 is SGHRS, CDR2 YFSETQ, per germline. J was trimmed by 4 bases and V by 0 bases; bases with no gene match: 5. The CDR3 has 15 residues.

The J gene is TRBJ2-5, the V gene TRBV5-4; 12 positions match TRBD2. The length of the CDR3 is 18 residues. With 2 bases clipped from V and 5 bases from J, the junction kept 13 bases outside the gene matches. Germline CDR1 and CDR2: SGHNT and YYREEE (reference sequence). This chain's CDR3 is CASSLPPGLAGGLETQYF. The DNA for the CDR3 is TGTGCCAGCAGCTTACCTCCAGGCCTAGCGGGGGGGTTGGAGACCCAGTACTTC.

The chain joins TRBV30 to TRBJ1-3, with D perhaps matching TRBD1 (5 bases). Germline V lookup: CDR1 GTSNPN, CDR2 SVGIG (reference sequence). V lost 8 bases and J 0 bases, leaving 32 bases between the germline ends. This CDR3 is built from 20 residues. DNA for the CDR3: TGTGCCGGCAATCATGGAGTAGCAGGTTATGTCGGGGGCTCTGGAAACACCATATATTTT. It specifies CAGNHGVAGYVGGSGNTIYF.

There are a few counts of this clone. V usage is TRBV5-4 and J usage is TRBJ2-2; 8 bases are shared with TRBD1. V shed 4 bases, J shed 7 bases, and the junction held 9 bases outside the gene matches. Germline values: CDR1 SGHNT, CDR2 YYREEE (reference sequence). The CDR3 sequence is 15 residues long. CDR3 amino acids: CASSRGQGLDGELFF. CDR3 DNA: TGTGCCAGCAGCCGCGGACAGGGCTTGGACGGGGAGCTGTTTTTT.

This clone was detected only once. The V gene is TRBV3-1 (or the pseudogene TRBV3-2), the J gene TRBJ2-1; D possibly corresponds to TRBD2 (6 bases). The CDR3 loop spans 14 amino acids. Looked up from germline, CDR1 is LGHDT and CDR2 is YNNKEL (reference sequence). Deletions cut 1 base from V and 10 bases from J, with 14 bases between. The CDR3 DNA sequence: TGTGCCAGCAGCCAAGTCTCGGGGGTGGGGGAGCAGTTCTTC. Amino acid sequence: CASSQVSGVGEQFF.

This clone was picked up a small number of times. The CDR3 region has the DNA TGCGCCAGCAGCCGAGAACAGGCCGCTAACTATGGCTACACCTTC. Its protein product is CASSREQAANYGYTF. The chain has TRBV4-3 and TRBJ1-2; maybe TRBD1 (5 bases). The V gene's germline CDR1 is LGHNA and CDR2 YSLEER. The V end lost 4 bases, the J end lost 0 bases, and 12 bases lay between the germline ends. The CDR3 totals 15 residues.

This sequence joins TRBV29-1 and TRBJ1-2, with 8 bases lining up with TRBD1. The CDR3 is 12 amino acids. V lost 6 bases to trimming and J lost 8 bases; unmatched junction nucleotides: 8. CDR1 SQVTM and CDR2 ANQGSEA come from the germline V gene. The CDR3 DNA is TGCAGCGTACTGACAGGGGAAGGAGGCTACACCTTC. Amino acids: CSVLTGEGGYTF.

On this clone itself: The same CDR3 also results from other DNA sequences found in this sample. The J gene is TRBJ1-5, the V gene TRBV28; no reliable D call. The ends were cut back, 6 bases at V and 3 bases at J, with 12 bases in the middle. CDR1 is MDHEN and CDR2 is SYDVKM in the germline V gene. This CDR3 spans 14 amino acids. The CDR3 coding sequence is TGTGCCAGCAGCCTGGGCCGTCTCAATCAGCCCCAGCATTTT. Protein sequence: CASSLGRLNQPQHF.

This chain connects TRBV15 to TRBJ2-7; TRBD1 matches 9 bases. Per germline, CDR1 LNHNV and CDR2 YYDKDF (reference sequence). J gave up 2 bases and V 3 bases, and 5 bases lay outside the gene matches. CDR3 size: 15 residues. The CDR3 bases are TGTGCCACCAGCAGCTCGACAGGGGGGGCCTACGAGCAGTACTTC. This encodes CATSSSTGGAYEQYF.

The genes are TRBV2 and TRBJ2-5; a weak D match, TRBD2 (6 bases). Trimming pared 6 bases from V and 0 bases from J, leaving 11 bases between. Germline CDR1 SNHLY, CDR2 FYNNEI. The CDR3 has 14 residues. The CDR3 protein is CASSAGSYQETQYF. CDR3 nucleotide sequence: TGTGCCAGCAGCGCCGGGAGCTACCAAGAGACCCAGTACTTC.

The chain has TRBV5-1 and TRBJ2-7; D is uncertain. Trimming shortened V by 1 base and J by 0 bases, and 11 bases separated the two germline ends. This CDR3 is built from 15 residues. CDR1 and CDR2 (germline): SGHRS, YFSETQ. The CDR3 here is CASSLPGLSSYEQYF. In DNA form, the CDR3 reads TGCGCCAGCAGCTTGCCAGGCTTGAGCTCCTACGAGCAGTACTTC.

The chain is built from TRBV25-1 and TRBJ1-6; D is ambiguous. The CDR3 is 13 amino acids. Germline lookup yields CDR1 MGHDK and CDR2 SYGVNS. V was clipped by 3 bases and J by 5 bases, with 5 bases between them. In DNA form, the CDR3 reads TGTGCCAGCAGTGACAGGAATAATTCACCCCTCCACTTT. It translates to CASSDRNNSPLHF.

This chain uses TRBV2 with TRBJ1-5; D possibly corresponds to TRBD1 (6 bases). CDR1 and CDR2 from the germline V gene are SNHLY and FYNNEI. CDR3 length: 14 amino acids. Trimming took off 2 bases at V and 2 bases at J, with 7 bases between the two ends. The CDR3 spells CASSERTGNQPQHF. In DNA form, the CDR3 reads TGTGCCAGCAGTGAAAGGACAGGCAATCAGCCCCAGCATTTT.

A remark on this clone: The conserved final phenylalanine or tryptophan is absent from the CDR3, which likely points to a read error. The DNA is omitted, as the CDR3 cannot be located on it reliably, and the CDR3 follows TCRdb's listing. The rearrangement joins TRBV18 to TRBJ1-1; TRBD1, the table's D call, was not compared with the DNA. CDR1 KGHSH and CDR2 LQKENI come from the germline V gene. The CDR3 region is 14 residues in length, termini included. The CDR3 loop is CASSPSNLQGTGDI.

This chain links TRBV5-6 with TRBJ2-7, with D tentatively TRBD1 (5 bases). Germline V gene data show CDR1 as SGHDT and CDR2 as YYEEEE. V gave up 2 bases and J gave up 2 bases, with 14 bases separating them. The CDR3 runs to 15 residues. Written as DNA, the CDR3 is TGTGCCAGCAGCTTTTGGGCGCAGGGCGCCTACGAGCAGTACTTC. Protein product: CASSFWAQGAYEQYF.

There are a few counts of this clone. CDR3 in DNA: TGTGCCACTGGGGGCCGGGACACCAACACCATATATTTT. Translated: CATGGRDTNTIYF. This chain links TRBV2 with TRBJ1-3, with a tentative D call TRBD1 (6 bases). Trimming took 10 bases from V and 7 from J, leaving 17 bases between them. The CDR3 runs to 13 residues. CDR1 SNHLY and CDR2 FYNNEI come from the germline V gene.

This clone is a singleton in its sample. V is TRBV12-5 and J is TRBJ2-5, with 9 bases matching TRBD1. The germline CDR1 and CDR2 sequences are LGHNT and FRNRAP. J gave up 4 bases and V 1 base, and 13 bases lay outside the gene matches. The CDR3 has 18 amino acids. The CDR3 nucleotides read TGTGCTAGTGGTTTGGGACTAACCGGGACAGGGTATAGAGAGACCCAGTACTTC. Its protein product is CASGLGLTGTGYRETQYF.

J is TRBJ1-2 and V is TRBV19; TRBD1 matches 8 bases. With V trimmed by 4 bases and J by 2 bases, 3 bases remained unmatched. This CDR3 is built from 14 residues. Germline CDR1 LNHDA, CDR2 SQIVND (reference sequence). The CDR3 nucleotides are TGTGCCAGTAGTAGGGACAGGACAAACTATGGCTACACCTTC. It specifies CASSRDRTNYGYTF.

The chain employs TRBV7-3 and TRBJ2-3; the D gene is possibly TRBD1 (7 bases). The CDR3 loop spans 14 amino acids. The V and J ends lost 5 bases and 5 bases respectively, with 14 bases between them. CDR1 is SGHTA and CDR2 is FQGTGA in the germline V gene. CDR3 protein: CASSRQGGGDTQYF. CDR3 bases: TGTGCCAGCAGCAGACAGGGAGGAGGAGATACGCAGTATTTT.

The CDR3 nucleotides are TGTGCCAGCAGTGATTCGGGACAGGGGATCCCCTACGAGCAGTACTTC. Translating gives CASSDSGQGIPYEQYF. The chain employs TRBV27 and TRBJ2-7; 10 bases align to TRBD1. The V segment lost 5 bases and the J segment 2 bases; nucleotides outside the gene matches: 9. Germline V gives CDR1 MNHEY, CDR2 SMNVEV (reference sequence). The CDR3 runs to 16 residues.

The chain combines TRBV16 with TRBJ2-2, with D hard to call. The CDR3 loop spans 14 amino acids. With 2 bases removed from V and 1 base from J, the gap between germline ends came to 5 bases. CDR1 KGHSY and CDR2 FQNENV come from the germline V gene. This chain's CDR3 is CASSQRWNTGELFF. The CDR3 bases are TGTGCCAGCAGCCAACGGTGGAACACCGGGGAGCTGTTTTTT. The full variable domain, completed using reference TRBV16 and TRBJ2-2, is GEEVAQTPKHLVRGEGQKAKLYCAPIKGHSYVFWYQQVLKNEFKFLISFQNENVFDETGMPKERFSAKCLPNSPCSLEIQATKLEDSAVYFCASSQRWNTGELFFGEGSRLTVL.

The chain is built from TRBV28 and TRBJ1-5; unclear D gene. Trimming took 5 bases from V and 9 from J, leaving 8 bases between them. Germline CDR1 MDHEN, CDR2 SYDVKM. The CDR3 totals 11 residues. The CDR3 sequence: CASSMYPPQHF. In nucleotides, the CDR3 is TGTGCCAGCAGTATGTATCCGCCCCAGCATTTT.

CDR3: CASSYSFDREDQPQHF. The CDR3 DNA follows: TGTGCCAGCAGTTACTCGTTCGACAGGGAGGATCAGCCCCAGCATTTT. The rearrangement uses TRBV6-2 or TRBV6-3 and TRBJ1-5; 7 bases are a match to TRBD1. V lost 0 bases and J lost 5; bases outside the gene matches: 7. The germline gives CDR1 MNHEY, CDR2 SVGEGT. The CDR3 is 16 residues long.

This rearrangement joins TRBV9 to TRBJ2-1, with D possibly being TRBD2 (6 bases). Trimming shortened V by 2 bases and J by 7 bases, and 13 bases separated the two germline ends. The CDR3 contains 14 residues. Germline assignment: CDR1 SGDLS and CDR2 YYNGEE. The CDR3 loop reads CASSVTGTPNEQFF. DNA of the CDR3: TGTGCCAGCAGCGTTACCGGGACTCCTAATGAGCAGTTCTTC.